The 7 T cell receptor beta chains presented below share a single source sample, sequenced in a study of molecular identifiers for immune sequencing clone quantification. Each CDR3 protein is one row after TCRdb ran MiXCR on the PCR reads. This table has tens of thousands of distinct CDR3 sequences, around 20% appearing once. Sequenced input: naive CD8+ T cells from blood, with Jurkat cell RNA spiked in. The subset here: FACS-sorted CD8+CD4-CCR7+CD45RA+ naive T cells. The receptors stem from a human donor in good health. Some libraries in this study had Jurkat cell RNA spiked in.

This sequence joins TRBV6-1 and TRBJ2-7; 9 bases align to TRBD2. CDR3 length: 13 residues. V dropped 6 bases and J dropped 5; count of bases not matched to a gene: 5. From germline, CDR1 is MNHNS and CDR2 SASEGT. CDR3 region: CASSLIAGDEQYF. For the CDR3, the DNA is TGTGCCAGCAGCCTAATAGCGGGAGACGAGCAGTACTTC.

The genes are TRBV27 and TRBJ2-1; 9 bases match TRBD2. The V segment lost 5 bases and the J segment 3 bases; nucleotides outside the gene matches: 8. Germline CDR1 is MNHEY and CDR2 is SMNVEV (reference sequence). CDR3 length equals 16 residues. The CDR3 here is CASSAYRGRDYNEQFF. DNA for the CDR3: TGTGCCAGCAGTGCCTACCGCGGGAGGGACTACAATGAGCAGTTCTTC.

This chain links TRBV14 with TRBJ2-7; 12 nucleotides align to TRBD2. V trimming: 4 bases; J trimming: 4 bases; junction bases outside the gene matches: 5. CDR1 SGHDN and CDR2 FVKESK come from the germline V gene. The CDR3 extends over 15 amino acids. The CDR3 spells CASSLTSGRTYEQYF. The CDR3 coding sequence is TGTGCCAGCAGCCTAACTAGCGGGAGGACATACGAGCAGTACTTC.

About this clonotype: The junction shows a germline mismatch at one end, possibly a read error. V usage is TRBV20-1 and J usage is TRBJ2-5; 11 bases line up with TRBD2. This CDR3 contains 18 residues. CDR1 DFQATT and CDR2 SNEGSKA come from the germline V gene (reference sequence). In DNA form, the CDR3 reads TGCAGTGCCCCCACACCTATTTCGATAGCGGGGGGGCTGGAGACCCAGCACTTC. Translation gives CSAPTPISIAGGLETQHF.

About this clonotype itself: This may stem from a read error, because a much larger clone lies one nucleotide away. The chain uses TRBV4-1 and TRBJ2-6; maybe TRBD2 (5 bases). This CDR3 contains 20 residues. CDR1 MGHRA and CDR2 YSYEKL come from the germline V gene. The CDR3 loop is CASCQEGIFLESSGANVLTF. CDR3 in DNA: TGCGCCAGCTGCCAAGAGGGCATCTTTCTAGAGAGCTCTGGGGCCAACGTCCTGACTTTC.

This clonotype was observed a handful of times. The rearrangement links TRBV28 to TRBJ1-6; D is uncertain. V dropped 1 base and J dropped 0 bases, with 10 bases sitting between them. Looked up from germline, CDR1 is MDHEN and CDR2 is SYDVKM. This CDR3 is built from 17 residues. CDR3 sequence (DNA): TGTGCCAGCAGTTTATCCCAGACTATCTCCTATAATTCACCCCTCCACTTT. Protein: CASSLSQTISYNSPLHF.

V usage is TRBV12-3 or TRBV12-4 and J usage is TRBJ2-1, with TRBD1 as a possible D gene (6 bases). The V end was cut by 6 bases, the J end by 7 bases, with 10 bases between. CDR3 length: 12 residues. This chain's CDR3 is CASRAQGNEQFF. The CDR3 DNA is TGTGCCAGCAGGGCGCAGGGGAATGAGCAGTTCTTC.